This T cell receptor (beta chain) was profiled in a study of T cells in Graves' hyperthyroidism and ophthalmopathy. For the study at large: Pretreatment peripheral blood was obtained at initial diagnosis.

Whole-study findings and limits: In the blood, most expanded thyroid clonotypes above 0.001 appeared as well.

This CDR3 is built from 15 residues. CDR1 and CDR2 from the germline V gene are SQVTM and ANQGSEA. Deletions cut 3 bases from V and 1 base from J, with 15 bases between. This clonotype was observed many times. Its specificity is not known. The CDR3 regions of TCR beta were amplified from RNA transcripts. The study used the HTBI primer set for a first-round RT-PCR of the TCR CDR3. TCRdb reprocessed the multiplex PCR reads via MiXCR and lists one record per CDR3 protein. The table has about 520,000 distinct CDR3 sequences, approximately 25% seen once; the top ten hold 11%. This TCR derives from a woman aged 30 to 39 with Graves' ophthalmopathy. The chain links TRBV29-1 to TRBJ1-1; tentatively, D is TRBD1 (5 bases). Material: blood. The CDR3 loop is CSVDPQGTGNTEAFF. CDR3 DNA sequence: TGCAGCGTTGACCCGCAGGGTACCGGGAACACTGAAGCTTTCTTT. The complete variable domain, with remaining parts taken from reference TRBV29-1 and TRBJ1-1, reads SAVISQKPSRDICQRGTSLTIQCQVDSQVTMMFWYRQQPGQSLTLIATANQGSEATYESGFVIDKFPISRPNLTFSTLTVSNMSPEDSSIYLCSVDPQGTGNTEAFFGQGTRLTVV.